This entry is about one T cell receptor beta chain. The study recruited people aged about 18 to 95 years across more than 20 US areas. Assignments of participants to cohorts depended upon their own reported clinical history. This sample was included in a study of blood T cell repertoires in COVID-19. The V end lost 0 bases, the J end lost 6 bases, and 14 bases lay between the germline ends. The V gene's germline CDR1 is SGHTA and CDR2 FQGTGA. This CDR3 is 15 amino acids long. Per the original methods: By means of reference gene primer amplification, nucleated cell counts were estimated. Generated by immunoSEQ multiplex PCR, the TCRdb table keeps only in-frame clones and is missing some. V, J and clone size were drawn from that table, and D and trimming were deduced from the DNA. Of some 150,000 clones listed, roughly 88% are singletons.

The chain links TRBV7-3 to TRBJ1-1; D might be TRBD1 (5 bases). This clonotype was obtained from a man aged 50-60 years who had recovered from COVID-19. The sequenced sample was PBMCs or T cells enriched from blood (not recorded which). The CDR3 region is CASSLTGQGNAEAFF. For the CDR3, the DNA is TGTGCCAGCAGCTTAACGGGCCAGGGAAATGCTGAAGCTTTCTTT.